One and the same sample provided the 24 T cell receptor beta chains below, sequenced in a study of tumor and adjacent non-tumor tissue in lung cancer. The template was RNA from unsorted bulk tissue. The library came from three nested PCR rounds adapted from ARM-PCR protocols. MiXCR, run by TCRdb on the multiplex PCR reads, gives a single entry per CDR3 protein. Altogether 220,000 or so distinct CDR3 sequences are present, about 71% being singletons, with the ten largest covering approximately 26%. Sequences were obtained from lung tumor tissue. The receptors derive from a man in his 60s with non-small cell lung cancer.

Remarks on this clonotype: Given a much more abundant clone one base away, this may be a read error. The chain combines TRBV4-2 with TRBJ1-6, with D possibly being TRBD1 (5 bases). Germline CDR1 LGHNA, CDR2 YNFKEQ. Trimming cost V 0 bases and J 14 bases, with 17 bases left between them. This CDR3 comprises 15 residues. CDR3 nucleotides: TGTGCCAGCAGCCAAGATCAGGGACTCAGCTCATCCCTCCACTTT. It yields the protein CASSQDQGLSSSLHF.

To note about this clonotype: The junction does not match germline at one end; this may be a read error. The CDR3 here is CAGSYSTGQETQYF. The DNA of the CDR3 is TGTGCCGGCAGTTACTCGACGGGGCAAGAGACCCAGTACTTC. The chain joins TRBV6-5 to TRBJ2-5; D might be TRBD2 (5 bases). Germline values: CDR1 MNHEY, CDR2 SVGAGI. This CDR3 region has 14 residues.

A note on this clonotype: A clone one base away is much larger, so this may be a read error. J is TRBJ2-6 and V is TRBV5-1, with TRBD1 as a possible D gene (5 bases). Germline CDR1 is SGHRS and CDR2 is YFSETQ. The CDR3 has 15 amino acids. CDR3 bases: TGCGCCAGCAGCGCGTTATTCTCTGGGGCCAACGCCCTGACTTTC. It codes for CASSALFSGANALTF. The full variable domain, its missing parts supplied by reference TRBV5-1 and TRBJ2-6, is KAGVTQTPRYLIKTRGQQVTLSCSPISGHRSVSWYQQTPGQGLQFLFEYFSETQRNKGNFPGRFSGRQFSNSRSEMNVSTLELGDSALYLCASSALFSGANALTFGAGSRLTVL.

As regards this clonotype: Being one base from a much bigger clone, this may be a read error. V usage is TRBV20-1 and J usage is TRBJ1-1, with TRBD1 identical over 9 bases. The CDR3 has 16 amino acids. CDR1 is DFQATT, CDR2 SNEGSKA, per germline (reference sequence). CDR3 residues: CSAKGTGRDRNTEAVF. The CDR3 region has the DNA TGCAGTGCTAAAGGGACAGGGAGGGATCGGAACACTGAAGCTGTCTTT.

As concerns this clonotype: This may come from a read error, since a much larger clone is one base off. The chain joins TRBV4-3 to TRBJ2-7, with D perhaps given as TRBD1 or TRBD2 (5 bases each). The CDR3 length is 16 residues. Germline loops: CDR1 LGHNA, CDR2 YSLEER. The CDR3 DNA reads TGCGCCAGCAACCAAGATATAGCAGGGAGTACCTACGAGCAGTACTTC. This codes for CASNQDIAGSTYEQYF.

On this clonotype itself: A read error may account for a junction end that differs from germline. The gene calls are TRBV12-3 or TRBV12-4 and TRBJ2-5; 10 nucleotides match TRBD1. CDR3 length: 15 residues. CDR3 amino acids: CASTAAGTGDETQYF. In DNA form, the CDR3 reads TGTGCCAGCACCGCGGCCGGGACAGGGGATGAGACTCAGTACTTC.

Concerning this clonotype: This clone may be a read error of a much larger clone one base away. The rearrangement links TRBV6-2 or TRBV6-3 to TRBJ1-2; D gene ambiguous. The CDR3 has 13 residues. The germline gives CDR1 MNHEY, CDR2 SVGEGT. The CDR3 sequence is CTSRLIRRDGYTF. Written as DNA, the CDR3 is TGTACCAGCAGACTCATCAGAAGGGATGGCTACACCTTC.

This clonotype was seen many times. The rearrangement joins TRBV20-1 to TRBJ2-5; 7 positions agree with TRBD1. Germline V gene lookup returns CDR1 DFQATT and CDR2 SNEGSKA (reference sequence). The CDR3 is 14 amino acids. Trimming removed 0 bases from V and 5 bases from J; junction bases left unmatched: 6. CDR3 protein: CSARDTGRGETQYF. DNA for the CDR3: TGCAGTGCTAGAGATACCGGCAGGGGGGAGACCCAGTACTTC.

Concerning this clonotype itself: Its ends do not fully match the called genes, so a read error is possible. V usage is TRBV29-1 and J usage is TRBJ2-2; D might be TRBD2 (5 bases). CDR1 is SQVTM and CDR2 is ANQGSEA in the germline V gene. The CDR3 extends over 11 amino acids. The CDR3: CSVGNVGELFF. CDR3 coding DNA: TGCAGCGTTGGAAACGTCGGGGAGCTGTTCTTT.

Points on this clonotype: It may be a read error: a sequence one base away is much more abundant. J is TRBJ2-7 and V is TRBV20-1, with no clear D. The CDR3 consists of 12 residues. V lost 0 bases, J lost 12 bases, and 15 bases lay in between. Germline CDR1 and CDR2: DFQATT and SNEGSKA (reference sequence). Written as DNA, the CDR3 is TGCAGTGCTAGAGATCAATCGTGGCAGTTGTACGTC. Its translation: CSARDQSWQLYV.

Turning to this clonotype: No conserved phenylalanine or tryptophan is present at the end of the CDR3, so a read error is the likely explanation. V usage is TRBV6-2 or TRBV6-3 and J usage is TRBJ2-7; the D gene is possibly TRBD1 (5 bases). The CDR3 extends over 13 amino acids. CDR1 and CDR2 from the germline V gene are MNHEY and SVGEGT. Here the CDR3 DNA reads TGTGCCAGCAGGGCAGGGAACTCCCACGAGCAGTACCTC. Translated, it gives CASRAGNSHEQYL.

About this clonotype: A much larger clonotype is one base distant, so this may be a read error. The chain has TRBV20-1 and TRBJ1-1; D not resolved. V was pared by 4 bases and J by 1 base, with 10 bases between. CDR1 is DFQATT, CDR2 SNEGSKA, per germline (reference sequence). CDR3 length: 13 amino acids. The DNA of the CDR3 is TGCAGTGCTAAAGATCGGGGGAACACTGAAGCTTTCTTT. This sequence encodes CSAKDRGNTEAFF.

In this sample, this clonotype turned up many times. J is TRBJ2-3 and V is TRBV20-1; D not certain. The V end lost 5 bases, the J end lost 1 base, and 7 bases lay between the germline ends. The CDR3 spans 12 residues. Germline V lookup: CDR1 DFQATT, CDR2 SNEGSKA (reference sequence). CDR3 region: CSALGGTDTQYF. In DNA, the CDR3 is TGCAGTGCTTTGGGCGGCACAGATACGCAGTATTTT.

The chain uses TRBV11-3 and TRBJ2-7; D is tentatively TRBD1 or TRBD2 (5 bases each). Germline V gene data show CDR1 as SGHNT and CDR2 as YENEEA. V was trimmed by 9 bases and J by 6 bases, leaving 21 bases between them. The CDR3 consists of 14 residues. CDR3 sequence: CARSPRDETGEQYF. The CDR3 DNA is TGTGCCAGAAGCCCCCGGGACGAAACTGGCGAGCAGTACTTC.

Note on this clonotype: A much larger clone differs from this one at a single base, so this may be a read error. This rearrangement joins TRBV20-1 to TRBJ2-7, with D uncertain. The germline gives CDR1 DFQATT, CDR2 SNEGSKA (reference sequence). There are 13 residues in the CDR3. Trimming stripped 1 base from V and 4 bases from J, with 11 bases between. The CDR3 region is CSARARLEYEQYF. CDR3 in DNA: TGCAGTGCTAGAGCAAGGTTAGAGTACGAGCAGTACTTC.

In the case of this clonotype: Its ends do not fully match the called genes, so a read error is possible. CDR3 DNA: TGCAGTGCTAGTCTCCCGGACAGCTATGCCTACACCTTC. Its translation: CSASLPDSYAYTF. The genes are TRBV20-1 and TRBJ1-2; possible D gene TRBD1, 6 bases. Germline V gene data show CDR1 as DFQATT and CDR2 as SNEGSKA (reference sequence). This CDR3 comprises 13 residues.

Concerning this clonotype itself: One junction end does not reproduce the germline sequence, and a read error may be involved. This chain joins TRBV5-4 and TRBJ2-7, with no clear D. The CDR3 is 16 residues long. CDR1 SGHNT and CDR2 YYREEE come from the germline V gene (reference sequence). This chain's CDR3 is CASNLGGTASSYEQYF. DNA for the CDR3: TGTGCCAGCAACTTGGGCGGAACAGCCTCCTCCTACGAGCAGTACTTC.

Notes on this clonotype: This could be a read error, since a much larger clone is one nucleotide away. The chain links TRBV4-2 to TRBJ2-7, with D maybe TRBD1 (5 bases). Germline V gene data show CDR1 as LGHNA and CDR2 as YNFKEQ. This CDR3 region has 13 residues. This CDR3 reads CASNQGHTYEQYF. CDR3 coding DNA: TGTGCCAGCAACCAAGGACATACCTACGAGCAGTACTTC.

The rearrangement joins TRBV20-1 to TRBJ2-5; TRBD2 aligns across 7 bases. The CDR3 contains 13 residues. Germline values: CDR1 DFQATT, CDR2 SNEGSKA (reference sequence). The V gene end was trimmed by 3 bases and the J gene end by 1 base; junction bases not matched to a gene: 2. The CDR3 DNA follows: TGCAGTGCTAGGCCTAGCGGCCAAGAGACCCAGTACTTC. Protein sequence: CSARPSGQETQYF.

The rearrangement links TRBV7-8 to TRBJ2-7, with a weak D call TRBD1 (6 bases). Trimming pared 5 bases from V and 4 bases from J, leaving 12 bases between. The germline gives CDR1 SGHVS, CDR2 FQNEAQ. CDR3 length equals 13 residues. DNA of the CDR3: TGTGCCAGCAGCCAGGGGTCAGGATACGAGCAGTACTTC. It yields the protein CASSQGSGYEQYF.

This clonotype was seen only once. This may stem from a read error, because a much larger clone lies one nucleotide away. CDR3 DNA: TGTGCCAGCACCACGGACACCTATGGCTACATCTTC. Protein: CASTTDTYGYIF. V usage is TRBV12-3 or TRBV12-4 and J usage is TRBJ1-2; a weak D match, TRBD1 (5 bases). CDR3 length equals 12 residues.

This clonotype has just a few counts. A junction boundary mismatches the germline segment, possibly from a read error. The genes are TRBV20-1 and TRBJ2-1; D might be TRBD2 (6 bases). The CDR3 extends over 15 amino acids. The germline V gene has CDR1 DFQATT and CDR2 SNEGSKA (reference sequence). This chain's CDR3 is CRASDRGEASNEQFF. The CDR3 region has the DNA TGCCGTGCTAGTGATCGCGGGGAGGCCTCCAATGAGCAGTTCTTC.

Note on this clonotype: Relative to the germline gene, one junction end is altered; a read error may explain this. V and J are TRBV6-7 and TRBJ1-2; possible D gene TRBD1, 5 bases. TRBV6-7 is an open reading frame, and its role is uncertain. CDR3 size: 16 residues. This CDR3 is CANSYPNVRGPAGYTF. CDR3 nucleotides: TGTGCCAACAGTTACCCGAATGTAAGGGGACCGGCTGGCTACACCTTC.

Worth noting for this clonotype: One end of the junction varies from germline; a read error may be responsible. J is TRBJ1-6 and V is TRBV12-3 or TRBV12-4; D remains ambiguous. This CDR3 spans 16 amino acids. The DNA of the CDR3 is TGTGCCAGCAGTCCTGGAGGCCAGTTATATAATTCACCCCTTCTCTTT. Translated, it gives CASSPGGQLYNSPLLF.